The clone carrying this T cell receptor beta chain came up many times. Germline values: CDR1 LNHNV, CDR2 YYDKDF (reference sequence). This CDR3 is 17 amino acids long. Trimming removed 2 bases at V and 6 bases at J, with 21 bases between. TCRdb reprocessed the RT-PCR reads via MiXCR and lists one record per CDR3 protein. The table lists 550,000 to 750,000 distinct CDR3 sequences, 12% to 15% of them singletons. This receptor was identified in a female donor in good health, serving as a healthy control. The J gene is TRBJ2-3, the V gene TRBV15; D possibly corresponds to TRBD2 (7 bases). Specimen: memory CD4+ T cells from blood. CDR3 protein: CATSRQGRAETRDTQYF. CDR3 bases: TGTGCCACCAGCAGACAGGGGAGGGCGGAAACCCGTGATACGCAGTATTTT.